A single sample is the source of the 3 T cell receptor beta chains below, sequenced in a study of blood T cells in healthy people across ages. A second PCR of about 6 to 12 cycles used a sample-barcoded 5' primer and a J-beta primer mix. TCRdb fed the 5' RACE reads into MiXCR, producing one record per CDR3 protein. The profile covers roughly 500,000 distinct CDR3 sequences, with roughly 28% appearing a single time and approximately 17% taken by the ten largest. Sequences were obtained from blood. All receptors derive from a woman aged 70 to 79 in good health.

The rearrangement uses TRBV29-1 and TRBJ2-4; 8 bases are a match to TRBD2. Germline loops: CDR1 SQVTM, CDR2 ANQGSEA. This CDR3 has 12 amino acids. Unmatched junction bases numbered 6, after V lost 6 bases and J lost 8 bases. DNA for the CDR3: TGCAGCGTCTGGACTAGCCCGGACATTCAGTACTTC. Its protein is CSVWTSPDIQYF.

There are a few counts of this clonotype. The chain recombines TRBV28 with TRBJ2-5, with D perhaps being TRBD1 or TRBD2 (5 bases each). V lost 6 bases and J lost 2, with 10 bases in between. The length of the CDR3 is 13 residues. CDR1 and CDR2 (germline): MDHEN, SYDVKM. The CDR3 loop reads CASSNGAQETQYF. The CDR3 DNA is TGTGCCAGCAGCAACGGGGCTCAAGAGACCCAGTACTTC.

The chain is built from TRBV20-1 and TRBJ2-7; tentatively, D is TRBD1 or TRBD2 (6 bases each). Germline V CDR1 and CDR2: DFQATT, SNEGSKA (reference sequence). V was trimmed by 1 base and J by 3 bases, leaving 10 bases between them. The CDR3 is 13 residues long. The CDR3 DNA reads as TGCAGTGCTAGAGGACTAGGGGGCTACGAGCAGTACTTC. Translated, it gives CSARGLGGYEQYF.